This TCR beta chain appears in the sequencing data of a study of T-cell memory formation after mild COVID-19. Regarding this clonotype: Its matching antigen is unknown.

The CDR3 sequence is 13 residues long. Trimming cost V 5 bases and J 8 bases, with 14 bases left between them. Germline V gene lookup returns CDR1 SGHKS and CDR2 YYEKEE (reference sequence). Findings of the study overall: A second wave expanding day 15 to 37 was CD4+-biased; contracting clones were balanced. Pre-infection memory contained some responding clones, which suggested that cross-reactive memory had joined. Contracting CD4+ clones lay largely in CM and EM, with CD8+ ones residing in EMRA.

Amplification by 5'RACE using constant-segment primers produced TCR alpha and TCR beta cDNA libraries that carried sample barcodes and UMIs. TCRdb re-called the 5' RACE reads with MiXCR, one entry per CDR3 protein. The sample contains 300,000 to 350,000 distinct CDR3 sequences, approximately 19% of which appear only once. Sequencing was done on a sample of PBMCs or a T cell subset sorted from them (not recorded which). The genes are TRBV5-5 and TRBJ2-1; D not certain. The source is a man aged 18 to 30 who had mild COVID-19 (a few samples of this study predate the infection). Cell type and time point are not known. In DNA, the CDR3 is TGTGCCAGCAGTCGTGGACCCTCGGATGAGCAGTTCTTC. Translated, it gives CASSRGPSDEQFF.